This is a list of T cell receptor beta chains from one sample in a study of tumor-infiltrating lymphocytes in primary liver carcinoma. TCRdb re-called the multiplex PCR reads through MiXCR, storing one row per CDR3 protein. Among 180,000 or so distinct CDR3 sequences listed, less than 65% were seen once. The specimen was peripheral blood. The receptors shown here come from a man aged 35 to 55 with primary liver carcinoma and hepatitis B virus infection. Each CDR3 is given with its conserved first and last residue. Fields, in order: D gene, V gene, CDR3 length, J gene, clone size, CDR3 DNA, CDR3 protein. D genes are given only for firm matches. Expanded clones get a size class; other rows say once, few or many, or leave the size out.

NA	TRBV4-1	14	TRBJ2-2	few	TGCGCCAGCAGCCAAGTGGCGAACACCGGGGAGCTGTTTTTT	CASSQVANTGELFF
NA	TRBV29-1	12	TRBJ1-1	NA	TGCAGCGTAGGCAGGAGGCACACTGAAGCTTTCTTT	CSVGRRHTEAFF
NA	TRBV29-1	14	TRBJ1-2	NA	TGCAGCGTTGACCCCGAGACGGACTCGGGTGGCAACACCTTC	CSVDPETDSGGNTF
TRBD2	TRBV6-5	17	TRBJ2-2	few	TGTGCCAGCAGTTACGACCTAGCGGGGCGAAGTACCGGGGAGCTGTTTTTT	CASSYDLAGRSTGELFF
TRBD2	TRBV4-2	16	TRBJ2-1	NA	TGTGCCAGCAGAATACTAGCGGGAGGGCCAAGAGATGAGCAGTTCTTC	CASRILAGGPRDEQFF
TRBD2	TRBV4-1	19	TRBJ2-1	NA	TGCGCCAGCAGCCATAAGGGACTAGCGGGAGGAGGAGTGGGCAATGAGCAGTTCTTC	CASSHKGLAGGGVGNEQFF
NA	TRBV6-5	13	TRBJ2-2	once	TGTGCCAGCAGTTATTCCCGGACCGGGGAGCTGTTATTT	CASSYSRTGELLF
NA	TRBV5-5	14	TRBJ1-6	few	TGTGCCAGCAGCTTGGATAAGGATAATTCACCCCTCCACTTT	CASSLDKDNSPLHF
NA	TRBV4-1	14	TRBJ2-2	NA	TGCGCCAGCAGCCAAGCGACAGGAATGGGGGTGCTGTTTTTT	CASSQATGMGVLFF
TRBD2	TRBV7-8	15	TRBJ2-1	few	TGTGCCAGCAGCACCCGGACTAGCCGTTGGAATGAGCAGTTCTTC	CASSTRTSRWNEQFF
NA	TRBV6-2/TRBV6-3	13	TRBJ1-5	NA	TGTGCCAGGAGTCCTCGACCCGGTCAGCCCCAGCATTTT	CARSPRPGQPQHF
TRBD1	TRBV12-3/TRBV12-4	14	TRBJ1-2	NA	TGTGCCAGCAGTTTCTCAGGGGGGGACTATGGCTACACCTTC	CASSFSGGDYGYTF
NA	TRBV5-4	15	TRBJ2-2	few	TGTGCCAGCAGCCCCTGGACAGCGAACACCGGGGAGCTGTTTTTT	CASSPWTANTGELFF
TRBD2	TRBV6-5	15	TRBJ2-1	few	TGTGCCAGCAGTTTAGCGGGAGGGCCTAACAATGAGCAGTTCTTC	CASSLAGGPNNEQFF
TRBD1	TRBV2	14	TRBJ1-1	few	TGTGCCAGCAGTGAGGACAGGGGCAGCACTGAAGCTTTCTTT	CASSEDRGSTEAFF
TRBD1	TRBV29-1	16	TRBJ1-2	NA	TGCAGCATTGAACCACAGGACAGGGGGGAAGGCTATGGCTATACCTTC	CSIEPQDRGEGYGYTF
NA	TRBV14	14	TRBJ1-3	NA	TGTGCCAGCACTTCCGGAGGGTCTGGAAACACCATATATTTC	CASTSGGSGNTIYF
NA	TRBV11-2	15	TRBJ2-5	NA	TGTGCCAGTAGTCTTCATGTCGTCCCGTCGGAGACCCAGTACTTC	CASSLHVVPSETQYF
NA	TRBV4-1	13	TRBJ2-1	few	TGCGCCAGCAGCCCCTACGACTACATGGAGCAGTTCTTC	CASSPYDYMEQFF
NA	TRBV10-1	15	TRBJ2-7	few	TGCGCCAGCAGTGAAGGGGGACCCCCTTTCTACGAGCAGTACTTC	CASSEGGPPFYEQYF
TRBD2	TRBV6-1	16	TRBJ2-1	NA	TGTGCCAGCAGTGAACGTCCGGCGGGAGTGGGTAATGAGCAGTTCTTC	CASSERPAGVGNEQFF
NA	TRBV6-6	14	TRBJ1-5	NA	TGTGCCAGCAGTTACGTGGGGAGCAATCAGCCCCAGCATTTT	CASSYVGSNQPQHF
NA	TRBV6-5	15	TRBJ1-6	NA	TGTGCCAGCAGTTACGGCAGGGCGGATAATTCACCCCTCCACTTT	CASSYGRADNSPLHF
NA	TRBV6-1	13	TRBJ2-7	NA	TGTGCCAGCAGTGTAAGGGGTATCTACGAGCAGTACTTC	CASSVRGIYEQYF
TRBD1	TRBV19	15	TRBJ1-1	NA	TGTGCCAGTAACACGGGACAGGGAATGAACACTGAAGCTTTCTTT	CASNTGQGMNTEAFF
NA	TRBV11-1	15	TRBJ2-7	many	TGTGCCAGCAGCTTTATCTTCGATCCCTCCTACGAGCAGTACTTC	CASSFIFDPSYEQYF
NA	TRBV6-5	15	TRBJ2-7	few	TGTGCCAGCAGGCTATTCCGGGAAAGCTCCTACGAGCAGTACTTC	CASRLFRESSYEQYF
NA	TRBV6-6	15	TRBJ2-7	NA	TGTGGCAGCAGTGGGGGACACACAGGGCATTACGAGCAGTATTTC	CGSSGGHTGHYEQYF
NA	TRBV21-1	17	TRBJ2-7	many	TGTGCCAGCAGCTCGAACGGGACAAGGGACACCTACTACGAGCAGTACTTC	CASSSNGTRDTYYEQYF
NA	TRBV5-5	17	TRBJ2-1	NA	TGTGCCAGCAGCTCGGCTAGGGCGGGCGAGCAAGACAATGAGCAGTTCTTC	CASSSARAGEQDNEQFF
NA	TRBV12-3/TRBV12-4	14	TRBJ2-1	NA	TGTGCCAGCAGTTCCGACAGGCAGGGCAATGAGCAGTTCTTC	CASSSDRQGNEQFF
TRBD2	TRBV12-3/TRBV12-4	17	TRBJ2-7	few	TGTGCCAGCAGGCCTGGACTAGCGGGTTATCCTAGGTACGAGCAGTACTTC	CASRPGLAGYPRYEQYF
NA	TRBV10-3	13	TRBJ2-3	NA	TGTGCCATCAGCCCCGAGCCTCCTTCGGCGCAGTATTTT	CAISPEPPSAQYF
NA	TRBV10-2	15	TRBJ2-2	NA	TGCGCCAGCAGTGAACGACAGATACCCGGGAGGGAGCTGTTTTTT	CASSERQIPGRELFF
NA	TRBV11-2	15	TRBJ1-1	NA	TGCGCCAGCAGCCTAGAACAGGGAATGAACACTGAAGCTTTCTTT	CASSLEQGMNTEAFF
TRBD1	TRBV6-6	15	TRBJ2-7	NA	TGTGCCAGCAGTTTCCAGGGACAGGGGGGATACGAGCAGTACTTC	CASSFQGQGGYEQYF
TRBD2	TRBV6-5	13	TRBJ2-1	NA	TGTGCCAGCAGGCTAGCGGGAGACAATGAGCAGTTCTTC	CASRLAGDNEQFF
NA	TRBV6-5	15	TRBJ1-6	NA	TGTGCCAGCATCCGTGAGGCCCGCGATAATTCACCCCTCCACTTT	CASIREARDNSPLHF
NA	TRBV6-2/TRBV6-3	12	TRBJ2-5	few	TGTGCCAGCACCTCAAGCGAGGAGACCCAGTACTTC	CASTSSEETQYF
NA	TRBV10-3	14	TRBJ2-5	NA	TGTGCCATCAGTGAGTCGGGGGGGGCGGAGACCCAGTACTTC	CAISESGGAETQYF
TRBD2	TRBV6-6	15	TRBJ2-5	NA	TGTGCCAGCAGAAATAGCGGGAGCCGACAAGAGACCCAGTACTTC	CASRNSGSRQETQYF
NA	TRBV6-6	12	TRBJ1-4	NA	TGTGTCAGCAGAGCTGTTAATGAAAAACTGTTTTTT	CVSRAVNEKLFF